This T cell receptor (beta chain) was retrieved from a study of cytomegalovirus exposure and HLA in healthy donors. Study conclusions and caveats: Presence/absence analyses rested on an assumption that sequencing depth was roughly uniform across donors. Among the most significant clusters, several appeared linked to common viral pathogens in a later analysis.

PCR amplification relied on 60 Vbeta primers (plus 13 Jbeta primers). Clones were read by immunoSEQ multiplex PCR, and TCRdb kept only the in-frame ones, dropping some. Of around 170,000 clones listed, roughly 80% are singletons. The CDR3 spans 15 residues. Germline CDR1 is LNHDA and CDR2 is SQIVND (reference sequence). The V and J ends lost 7 bases and 0 bases, in that order; junction bases with no gene match: 8. To note about this clone: Its specificity is unknown.

The chain employs TRBV19 and TRBJ1-1; 7 positions match TRBD1. This clonotype originated in a man aged 40-55 years in good health and CMV-seropositive. Sequenced input: PBMCs. CDR3 sequence: CASMRQGEMNTEAFF. The CDR3 DNA sequence: TGTGCCAGTATGAGGCAGGGGGAGATGAACACTGAAGCTTTCTTT.